This is a list of T cell receptor beta chains from one sample in a study of radiotherapy plus CTLA-4 blockade in lung cancer. Data came from immunoSEQ multiplex PCR; TCRdb stores just in-frame clones and leaves some out. The sample includes some 120,000 clones, 70% to 85% of them seen just once. This specimen consisted of peripheral blood, obtained from a patient treated with radiotherapy plus ipilimumab. Every receptor here comes from a human donor with non-small cell lung cancer that progressed on radiotherapy plus ipilimumab. Some clones in this sample may be carry-over from other donors' samples. Each CDR3 is given with its conserved first and last residue. A D gene is named only where the DNA matches it firmly. Expanded clones are given a class, and other clones once, few, many or no size at all.

D: TRBD2; J: TRBJ2-5; V: TRBV5-4; size: NA; CDR3: CASSLLSVAGGRETQYF; DNA: TGTGCCAGCAGCTTGTTATCGGTAGCGGGGGGGCGGGAGACCCAGTACTTC
D: TRBD1; J: TRBJ2-1; V: TRBV18; size: NA; CDR3: CASSPGQVTYNEQFF; DNA: TGTGCCAGCTCACCGGGACAGGTAACCTACAATGAGCAGTTCTTC
D: TRBD2; J: TRBJ2-3; V: TRBV5-4; size: once; CDR3: CASSLGVAGDDTQYF; DNA: TGTGCCAGCAGCTTGGGGGTAGCGGGGGATGATACGCAGTATTTT
D: NA; J: TRBJ1-3; V: TRBV25-1; size: NA; CDR3: CASSERPGRFSGNTIYF; DNA: TGTGCCAGCAGTGAACGTCCGGGACGCTTCTCTGGAAACACCATATATTTT
D: TRBD1; J: TRBJ2-2; V: TRBV10-3; size: NA; CDR3: CAIRRDRGTGELFF; DNA: TGTGCCATCAGAAGGGACAGGGGTACCGGGGAGCTGTTTTTT
D: NA; J: TRBJ1-2; V: TRBV30; size: NA; CDR3: CAWSVTGVGGYTF; DNA: TGTGCCTGGAGTGTAACCGGGGTTGGAGGCTACACCTTC
D: NA; J: TRBJ1-5; V: TRBV6-5; size: NA; CDR3: CASSGGWSNQPQHF; DNA: TGTGCCAGCAGTGGGGGTTGGAGCAATCAGCCCCAGCATTTT
D: NA; J: TRBJ2-6; V: TRBV4-2; size: NA; CDR3: CASSQLSSGANVLTF; DNA: TGTGCCAGCAGCCAGTTAAGCTCTGGGGCCAACGTCCTGACTTTC
D: NA; J: TRBJ1-6; V: TRBV7-3; size: once; CDR3: CASSLLQSSPLHF; DNA: TGTGCCAGCAGCTTACTTCAGTCCTCACCTCTCCACTTT
D: NA; J: TRBJ1-2; V: TRBV18; size: NA; CDR3: CASSPDGNYGYTF; DNA: TGTGCCAGCTCCCCGGACGGGAACTATGGCTACACCTTC
D: TRBD1; J: TRBJ1-2; V: TRBV6-6; size: NA; CDR3: CASSWDRTNYGYTF; DNA: TGTGCCAGCAGTTGGGACAGAACTAACTATGGCTACACCTTC
D: NA; J: TRBJ1-2; V: TRBV2; size: NA; CDR3: CASRSGQNIYGYTF; DNA: TGTGCCAGCAGGAGCGGACAGAATATCTATGGCTACACCTTC
D: TRBD1; J: TRBJ2-1; V: TRBV4-1; size: NA; CDR3: CASSQAWTGAYNEQFF; DNA: TGCGCCAGCAGCCAAGCTTGGACAGGGGCCTACAATGAGCAGTTCTTC